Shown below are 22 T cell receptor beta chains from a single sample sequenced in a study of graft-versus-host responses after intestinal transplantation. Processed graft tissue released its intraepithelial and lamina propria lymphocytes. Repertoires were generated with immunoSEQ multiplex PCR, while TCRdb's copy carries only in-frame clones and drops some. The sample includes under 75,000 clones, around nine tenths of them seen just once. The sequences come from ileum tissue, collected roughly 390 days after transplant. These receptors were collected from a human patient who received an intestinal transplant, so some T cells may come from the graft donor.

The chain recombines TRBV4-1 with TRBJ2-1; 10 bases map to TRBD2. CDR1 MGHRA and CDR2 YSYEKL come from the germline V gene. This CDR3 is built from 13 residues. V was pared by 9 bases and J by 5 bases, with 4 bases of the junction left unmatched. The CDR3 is CASVGTSDNEQFF. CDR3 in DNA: TGCGCCAGTGTCGGGACTAGCGACAATGAGCAGTTCTTC.

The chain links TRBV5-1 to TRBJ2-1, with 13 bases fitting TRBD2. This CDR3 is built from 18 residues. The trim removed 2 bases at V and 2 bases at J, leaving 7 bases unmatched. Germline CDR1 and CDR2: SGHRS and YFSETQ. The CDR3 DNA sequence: TGCGCCAGCAGCTTTAGGACTAGCGGGGGTTGGCCCTACAATGAGCAGTTCTTC. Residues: CASSFRTSGGWPYNEQFF.

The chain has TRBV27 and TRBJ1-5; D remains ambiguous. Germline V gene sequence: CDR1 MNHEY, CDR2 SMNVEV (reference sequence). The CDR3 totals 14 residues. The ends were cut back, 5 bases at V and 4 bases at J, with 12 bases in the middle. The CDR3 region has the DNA TGTGCCAGCAGTCCAAGGGCGGGGAATCAGCCCCAGCATTTT. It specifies CASSPRAGNQPQHF.

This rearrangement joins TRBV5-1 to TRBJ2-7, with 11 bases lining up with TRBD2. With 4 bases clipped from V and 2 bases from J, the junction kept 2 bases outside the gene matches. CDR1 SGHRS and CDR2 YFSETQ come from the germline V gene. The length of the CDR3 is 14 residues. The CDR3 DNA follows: TGCGCCAGCAGCACGACTAGCGGGGCCTACGAGCAGTACTTC. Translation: CASSTTSGAYEQYF.

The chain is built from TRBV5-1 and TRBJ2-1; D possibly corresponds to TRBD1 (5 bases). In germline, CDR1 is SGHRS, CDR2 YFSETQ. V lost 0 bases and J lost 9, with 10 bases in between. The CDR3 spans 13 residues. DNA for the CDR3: TGCGCCAGCAGCTTGGGGACATTAAGTGAGCAGTTCTTC. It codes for CASSLGTLSEQFF.

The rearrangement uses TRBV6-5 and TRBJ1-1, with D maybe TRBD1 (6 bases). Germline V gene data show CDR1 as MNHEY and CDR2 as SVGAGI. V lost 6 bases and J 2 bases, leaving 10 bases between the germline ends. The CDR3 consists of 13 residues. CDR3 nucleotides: TGTGCCAGCAGCCCGACAGGAAACACTGAAGCTTTCTTT. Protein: CASSPTGNTEAFF.

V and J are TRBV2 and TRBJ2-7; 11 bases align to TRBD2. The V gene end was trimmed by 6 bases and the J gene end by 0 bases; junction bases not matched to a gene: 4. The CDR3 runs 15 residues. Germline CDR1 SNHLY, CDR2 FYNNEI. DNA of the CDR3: TGTGCCAGCAGCCAGGGACTAGCGGCCTCCTACGAGCAGTACTTC. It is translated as CASSQGLAASYEQYF.

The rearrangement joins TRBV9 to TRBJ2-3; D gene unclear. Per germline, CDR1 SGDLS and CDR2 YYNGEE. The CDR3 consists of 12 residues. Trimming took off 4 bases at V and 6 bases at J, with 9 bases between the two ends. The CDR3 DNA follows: TGTGCCAGCAGCCCCCCCACTGATACGCAGTATTTT. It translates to CASSPPTDTQYF.

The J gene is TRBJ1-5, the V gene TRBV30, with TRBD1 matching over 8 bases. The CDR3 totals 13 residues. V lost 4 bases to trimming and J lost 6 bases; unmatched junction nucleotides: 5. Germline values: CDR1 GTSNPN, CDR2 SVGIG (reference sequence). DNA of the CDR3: TGTGCCTGGACTCAGGGGGCGGGTCAGCCCCAGCATTTT. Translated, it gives CAWTQGAGQPQHF.

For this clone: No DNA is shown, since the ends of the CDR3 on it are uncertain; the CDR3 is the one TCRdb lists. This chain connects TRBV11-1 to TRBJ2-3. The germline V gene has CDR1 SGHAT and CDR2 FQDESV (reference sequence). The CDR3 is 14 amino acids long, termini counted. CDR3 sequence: CASSFRGRADTQYF.

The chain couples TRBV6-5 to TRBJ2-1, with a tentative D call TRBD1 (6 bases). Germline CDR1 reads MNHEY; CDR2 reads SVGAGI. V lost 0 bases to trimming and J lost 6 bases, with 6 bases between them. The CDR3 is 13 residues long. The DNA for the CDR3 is TGTGCCAGCAGTTACTCCAGGGGCAATGAGCAGTTCTTC. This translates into CASSYSRGNEQFF.

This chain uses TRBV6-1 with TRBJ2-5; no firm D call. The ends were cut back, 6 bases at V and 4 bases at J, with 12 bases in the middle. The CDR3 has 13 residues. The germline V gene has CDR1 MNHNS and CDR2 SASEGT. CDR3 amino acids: CASSVGFAETQYF. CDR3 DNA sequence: TGTGCCAGCAGCGTTGGGTTCGCAGAGACCCAGTACTTC.

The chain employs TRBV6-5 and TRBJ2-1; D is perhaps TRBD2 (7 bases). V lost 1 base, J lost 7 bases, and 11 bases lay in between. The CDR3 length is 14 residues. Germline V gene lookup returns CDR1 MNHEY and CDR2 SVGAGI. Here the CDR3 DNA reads TGTGCCAGCAGTTACTTTGAGGGGGGGAATGAGCAGTTCTTC. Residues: CASSYFEGGNEQFF.

The CDR3 reads CASSKGDRGLYNSPLHF. As DNA, the CDR3 is TGTGCCAGCAGCAAAGGCGACAGGGGCCTCTATAATTCACCCCTCCACTTT. The chain has TRBV21-1 and TRBJ1-6; no check of the table's D call, TRBD1, against the DNA was made. TRBV21-1 is described as a pseudogene. This CDR3 comprises 17 residues.

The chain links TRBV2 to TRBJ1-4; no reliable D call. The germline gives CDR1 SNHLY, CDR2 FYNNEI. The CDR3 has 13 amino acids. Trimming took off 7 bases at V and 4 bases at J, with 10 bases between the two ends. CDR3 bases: TGTGCCAGCAAGTGGGATCGTAATGAAAAACTGTTTTTT. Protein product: CASKWDRNEKLFF. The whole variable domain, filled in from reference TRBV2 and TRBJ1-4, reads EPEVTQTPSHQVTQMGQEVILRCVPISNHLYFYWYRQILGQKVEFLVSFYNNEISEKSEIFDDQFSVERPDGSNFTLKIRSTKLEDSAMYFCASKWDRNEKLFFGSGTQLSVL.

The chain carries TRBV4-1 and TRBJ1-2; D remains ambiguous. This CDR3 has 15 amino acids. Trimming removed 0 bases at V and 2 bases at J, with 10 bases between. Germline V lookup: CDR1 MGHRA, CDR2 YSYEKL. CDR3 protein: CASSQEWQANYGYTF. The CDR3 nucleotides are TGCGCCAGCAGCCAAGAATGGCAGGCCAACTATGGCTACACCTTC.

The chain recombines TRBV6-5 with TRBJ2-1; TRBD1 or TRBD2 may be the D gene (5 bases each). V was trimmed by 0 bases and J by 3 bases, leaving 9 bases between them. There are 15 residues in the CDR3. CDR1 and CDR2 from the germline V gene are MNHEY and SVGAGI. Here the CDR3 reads CASSYSGEFYNEQFF. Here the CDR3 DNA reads TGTGCCAGCAGTTACTCGGGGGAATTCTACAATGAGCAGTTCTTC.

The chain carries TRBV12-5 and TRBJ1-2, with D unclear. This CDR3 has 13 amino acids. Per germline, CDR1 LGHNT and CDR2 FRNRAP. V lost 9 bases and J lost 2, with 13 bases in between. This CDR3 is CARRPGGNYGYTF. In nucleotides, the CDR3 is TGTGCTAGAAGGCCAGGAGGCAACTATGGCTACACCTTC.

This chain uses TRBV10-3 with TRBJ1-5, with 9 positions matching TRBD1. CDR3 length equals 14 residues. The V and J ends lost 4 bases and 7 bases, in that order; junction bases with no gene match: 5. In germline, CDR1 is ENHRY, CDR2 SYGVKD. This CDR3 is CAISGDRVDQPQHF. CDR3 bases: TGTGCCATCAGTGGGGACAGGGTTGACCAGCCCCAGCATTTT.

CDR3: CASSLPGQNTEAFF. In nucleotides, the CDR3 is TGTGCCAGCTCACTACCAGGACAGAACACTGAAGCTTTCTTT. The chain carries TRBV18 and TRBJ1-1, with D perhaps TRBD1 (5 bases). CDR1 is KGHSH, CDR2 LQKENI, per germline. The V end was cut by 4 bases, the J end by 1 base, with 10 bases between. This CDR3 is built from 14 residues. Variable domain in full (rest from reference TRBV18 and TRBJ1-1): NAGVMQNPRHLVRRRGQEARLRCSPMKGHSHVYWYRQLPEEGLKFMVYLQKENIIDESGMPKERFSAEFPKEGPSILRIQQVVRGDSAAYFCASSLPGQNTEAFFGQGTRLTVV.

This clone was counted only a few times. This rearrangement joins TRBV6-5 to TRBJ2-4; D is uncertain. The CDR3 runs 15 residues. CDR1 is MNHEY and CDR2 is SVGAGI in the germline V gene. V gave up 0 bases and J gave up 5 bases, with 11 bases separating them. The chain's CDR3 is CASSYSMGNQNIQYF. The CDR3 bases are TGTGCCAGCAGTTACTCGATGGGTAATCAAAACATTCAGTACTTC.

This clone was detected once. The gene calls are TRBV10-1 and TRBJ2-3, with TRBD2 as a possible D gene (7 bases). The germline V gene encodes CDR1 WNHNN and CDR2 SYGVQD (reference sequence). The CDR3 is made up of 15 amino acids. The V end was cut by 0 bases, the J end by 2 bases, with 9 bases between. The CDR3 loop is CASSESGGLTDTQYF. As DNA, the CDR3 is TGCGCCAGCAGTGAGTCCGGGGGGCTCACAGATACGCAGTATTTT.